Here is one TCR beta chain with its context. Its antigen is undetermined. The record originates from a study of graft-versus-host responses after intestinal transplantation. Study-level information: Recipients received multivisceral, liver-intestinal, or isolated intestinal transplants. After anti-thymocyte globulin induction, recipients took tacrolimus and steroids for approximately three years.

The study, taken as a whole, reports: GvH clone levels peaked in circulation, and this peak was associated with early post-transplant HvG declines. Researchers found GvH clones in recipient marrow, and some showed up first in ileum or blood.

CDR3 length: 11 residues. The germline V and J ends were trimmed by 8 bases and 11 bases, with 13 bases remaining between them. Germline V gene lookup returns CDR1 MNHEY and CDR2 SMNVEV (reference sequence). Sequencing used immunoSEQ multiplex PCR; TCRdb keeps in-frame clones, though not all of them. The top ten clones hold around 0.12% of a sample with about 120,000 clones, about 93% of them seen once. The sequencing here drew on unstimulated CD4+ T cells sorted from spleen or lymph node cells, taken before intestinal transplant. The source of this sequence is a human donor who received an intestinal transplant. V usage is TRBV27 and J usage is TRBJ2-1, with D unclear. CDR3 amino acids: CASCTRYKQFF. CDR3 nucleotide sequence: TGTGCCAGCTGCACAAGGTATAAGCAGTTCTTC.